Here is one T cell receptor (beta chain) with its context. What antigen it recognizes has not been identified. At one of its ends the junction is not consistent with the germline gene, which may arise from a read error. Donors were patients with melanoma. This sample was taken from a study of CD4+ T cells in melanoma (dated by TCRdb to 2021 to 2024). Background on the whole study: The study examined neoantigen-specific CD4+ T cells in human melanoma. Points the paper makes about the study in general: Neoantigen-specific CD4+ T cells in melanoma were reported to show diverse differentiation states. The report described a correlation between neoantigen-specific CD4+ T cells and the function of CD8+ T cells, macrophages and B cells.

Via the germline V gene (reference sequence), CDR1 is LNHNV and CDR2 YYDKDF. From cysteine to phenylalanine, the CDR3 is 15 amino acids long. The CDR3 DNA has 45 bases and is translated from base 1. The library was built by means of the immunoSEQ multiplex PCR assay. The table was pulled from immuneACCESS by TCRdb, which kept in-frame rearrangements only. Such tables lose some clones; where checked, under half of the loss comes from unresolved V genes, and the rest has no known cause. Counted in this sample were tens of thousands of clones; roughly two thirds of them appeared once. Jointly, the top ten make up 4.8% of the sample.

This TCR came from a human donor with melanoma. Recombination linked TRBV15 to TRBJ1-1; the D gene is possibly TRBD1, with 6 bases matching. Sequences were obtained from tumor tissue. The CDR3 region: CATGRGGHRNTEAFF. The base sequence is TGTGCCACCGGCAGAGGGGGACACAGGAACACTGAAGCTTTCTTT.